The sequence of this T cell receptor (beta chain) was determined in a study of response to subunit inactivated influenza vaccine. From the RT-PCR reads, TCRdb called clonotypes with MiXCR, one entry per CDR3 protein. The sample includes some 540,000 distinct CDR3 sequences, 20% to 25% seen only once; the top ten take 2.8%. Separately, the same data were catalogued under a study of T cells expressing NK-cell markers. Per that study: Researchers built TCR beta cDNA using 5'RACE template switching with UMIs. Cells sorted as CD3+CD56+NKG2C+, CD3+CD56+NKG2C- and CD3+CD56-NKG2C+ T cells supplied the TCR beta repertoires. For several experiments, T cell sorting was restricted to the alpha-beta TCR population by means of an anti-gamma-delta TCR antibody. The leading position in the CD3+CD56-NKG2C+ fraction of a handful of donors also went to these clonotypes.

The source material was CD4+ T cells sorted from PBMCs, sampled roughly 13 days after vaccination. This receptor was obtained from a middle-aged man who received an inactivated influenza vaccine.

This CDR3 reads CASSSGRNEQFF. CDR3 DNA sequence: TGTGCCAGCAGTTCGGGGCGGAATGAGCAGTTCTTC. The V and J genes are TRBV27 and TRBJ2-1; D may be TRBD1 or TRBD2 (5 bases each). This CDR3 region has 12 residues. Germline loops: CDR1 MNHEY, CDR2 SMNVEV (reference sequence). V lost 4 bases to trimming and J lost 7 bases, with 8 bases between them.